Following are 20 T cell receptor beta chains from one sample sequenced in a study of shared clonotypes between healthy human individuals. This table comes from immunoSEQ multiplex PCR, and its TCRdb copy is limited to in-frame clones, with some not included. The sample holds about 600,000 clones, roughly 97% seen once. Sequenced: naive CD4+ T cells sorted from blood. The subset here: CD45RA+ positively selected. These receptors came from a woman younger than 45 in good health.

The chain couples TRBV27 to TRBJ2-5, with 7 bases lining up with TRBD1. Germline V gene data show CDR1 as MNHEY and CDR2 as SMNVEV (reference sequence). The length of the CDR3 is 21 residues. With 3 bases clipped from V and 0 bases from J, the junction kept 22 bases outside the gene matches. Here the CDR3 DNA reads TGTGCCAGCAGTTTCCCCCGCTGGAGTTCTGACAGGGCTCAACACCAAGAGACCCAGTACTTC. Its protein product is CASSFPRWSSDRAQHQETQYF.

The J gene is TRBJ2-1, the V gene TRBV28; no clear D. The CDR3 length is 11 residues. Germline values: CDR1 MDHEN, CDR2 SYDVKM. Deletions cut 4 bases from V and 8 bases from J, with 6 bases between. The chain's CDR3 is CASSWVDEQFF. CDR3 nucleotide sequence: TGTGCCAGCAGTTGGGTAGATGAGCAGTTCTTC.

This chain links TRBV7-9 with TRBJ1-6; D might be TRBD1 (5 bases). Germline assignment: CDR1 SEHNR and CDR2 FQNEAQ (reference sequence). CDR3 length: 16 amino acids. V shed 2 bases and J shed 1 base, with 9 bases lying between them. CDR3 residues: CASSLTGGSYNSPLHF. CDR3 DNA: TGTGCCAGCAGCTTAACCGGGGGTTCCTATAATTCACCCCTCCACTTT.

The chain links TRBV30 to TRBJ1-6; the D is unclear. The CDR3 has 14 amino acids. Germline V gives CDR1 GTSNPN, CDR2 SVGIG (reference sequence). The germline V and J ends were trimmed by 4 bases and 6 bases, with 13 bases remaining between them. The CDR3: CAWMRVSGNSPLHF. In DNA form, the CDR3 reads TGTGCCTGGATGCGGGTTTCGGGTAATTCACCCCTCCACTTT. The variable domain in full, completed from reference TRBV30 and TRBJ1-6, reads SQTIHQWPATLVQPVGSPLSLECTVEGTSNPNLYWYRQAAGRGLQLLFYSVGIGQISSEVPQNLSASRPQDRQFILSSKKLLLSDSGFYLCAWMRVSGNSPLHFGNGTRLTVT.

The chain is built from TRBV7-9 and TRBJ2-1; TRBD1 or TRBD2 may be the D gene (5 bases each). V shed 5 bases and J shed 2 bases, with 13 bases lying between them. The CDR3 is made up of 15 amino acids. Germline CDR1 SEHNR, CDR2 FQNEAQ (reference sequence). CDR3 loop: CASSGVGVAYNEQFF. In DNA form, the CDR3 reads TGTGCCAGCAGCGGGGTGGGGGTCGCCTACAATGAGCAGTTCTTC.

The chain recombines TRBV2 with TRBJ1-6; 10 positions agree with TRBD1. Per the germline V gene, CDR1 is SNHLY and CDR2 is FYNNEI. The CDR3 consists of 15 residues. Trimming cost V 1 base and J 10 bases; bases outside gene matches: 4. The CDR3, as DNA: TGTGCCAGCAGTGAAGAGGGACAGGGGCTCTCACCCCTCCACTTT. The encoded protein is CASSEEGQGLSPLHF.

Comment on this clone: Distinct nucleotide sequences in the sample also encode this CDR3. V gene TRBV6-5 combines with J gene TRBJ2-7, with D possibly being TRBD2 (5 bases). Germline loops: CDR1 MNHEY, CDR2 SVGAGI. The V gene lost 2 bases and the J gene lost 2 bases, with 10 bases spanning the gap. The CDR3 has 14 residues. The CDR3 reads CASSYGRGPYEQYF. In DNA form, the CDR3 reads TGTGCCAGCAGTTACGGGAGAGGCCCCTACGAGCAGTACTTC.

The chain combines TRBV28 with TRBJ2-2, with 8 bases lining up with TRBD2. CDR1 is MDHEN and CDR2 is SYDVKM in the germline V gene. The CDR3 runs to 14 residues. V was clipped by 3 bases and J by 6 bases; unmatched bases: 3. The CDR3 DNA follows: TGTGCCAGCAGTTTTCCCGGGAGGGCCGGGGAGCTGTTTTTT. It is translated as CASSFPGRAGELFF. The variable domain in full, completed from reference TRBV28 and TRBJ2-2, reads DVKVTQSSRYLVKRTGEKVFLECVQDMDHENMFWYRQDPGLGLRLIYFSYDVKMKEKGDIPEGYSVSREKKERFSLILESASTNQTSMYLCASSFPGRAGELFFGEGSRLTVL.

The chain is built from TRBV11-2 and TRBJ1-2; 9 bases match TRBD1. After removal of 5 bases from V and 5 bases from J, the junction contained 15 bases not matched to a gene. This CDR3 is 17 amino acids long. Germline V gene sequence: CDR1 SGHAT, CDR2 FQNNGV. The CDR3 DNA reads TGTGCCAGCAGCCACCGACAGGGGGATATGGATCGGTATGGCTACACCTTC. Protein product: CASSHRQGDMDRYGYTF.

The V call is TRBV5-1, the J call TRBJ2-5, with no clear D. The tail of the sequence fits TRBJ2-7 better, so the J call may be wrong. The CDR3 length is 11 residues. Germline V gene sequence: CDR1 SGHRS, CDR2 YFSETQ. CDR3 DNA: TGCGCCAGCAGCCACTCCTACGAGCAGTACTTC. It is translated as CASSHSYEQYF.

This sequence joins TRBV7-8 and TRBJ1-1; TRBD1 might be the D (5 bases). Trimming pared 5 bases from V and 11 bases from J, leaving 15 bases between. This CDR3 region has 12 residues. CDR1 is SGHVS and CDR2 is FQNEAQ in the germline V gene. DNA of the CDR3: TGTGCCAGCAGCCCCGGTGAGGGGCGGGCTTTCTTT. Its protein product is CASSPGEGRAFF.

This sequence joins TRBV15 and TRBJ2-1, with 12 bases matching TRBD2. Germline-derived CDR1 and CDR2 are LNHNV and YYDKDF (reference sequence). Losses at the gene ends were 1 base for V and 6 bases for J; bases not matched to a gene: 13. This CDR3 spans 19 amino acids. DNA for the CDR3: TGTGCCACCAGCAGAGCGGTCGCAGGGAGGACTAGCGGGATCAATGAGCAGTTCTTC. Translating it yields CATSRAVAGRTSGINEQFF.

The chain carries TRBV27 and TRBJ2-7; D gene uncertain. Germline lookup yields CDR1 MNHEY and CDR2 SMNVEV (reference sequence). With 5 bases removed from V and 4 bases from J, the gap between germline ends came to 18 bases. The CDR3 length is 15 residues. CDR3 nucleotides: TGTGCCAGCAGTAGCACTGGACGCGGCCGGTACGAGCAGTACTTC. As protein: CASSSTGRGRYEQYF.

In its sample, this clone was seen a few times. This chain links TRBV7-9 with TRBJ1-2, with D unresolved. The CDR3 loop spans 14 amino acids. Deletions cut 10 bases from V and 8 bases from J, with 23 bases between. CDR1 and CDR2 (germline): SEHNR, FQNEAQ (reference sequence). In DNA form, the CDR3 reads TGTGCCATCCCCCTAGGGAAACTATTCGGAGGCTACACCTTC. Protein: CAIPLGKLFGGYTF.

Concerning this clone: The same CDR3 can be traced to other DNA sequences in this sample. The V call is TRBV18, the J call TRBJ1-5; D perhaps matches TRBD1 (5 bases). V lost 3 bases to trimming and J lost 5 bases, with 8 bases between them. There are 13 residues in the CDR3. Germline CDR1 KGHSH, CDR2 LQKENI. The chain's CDR3 is CASSPSGDQPQHF. The DNA of the CDR3 is TGTGCCAGCTCACCTTCGGGGGATCAGCCCCAGCATTTT.

The chain couples TRBV19 to TRBJ2-3; 8 positions match TRBD2. J was trimmed by 7 bases and V by 6 bases; bases with no gene match: 12. CDR3 length: 15 amino acids. From germline, CDR1 is LNHDA and CDR2 SQIVND (reference sequence). The CDR3 loop reads CASSPPGVAGNTQYF. The CDR3 DNA is TGTGCCAGTAGCCCTCCCGGGGTAGCGGGGAATACGCAGTATTTT.

The chain has TRBV10-2 and TRBJ2-1, with 15 bases fitting TRBD2. This CDR3 has 20 amino acids. The junction had 20 bases not matched to a gene; V was cut back by 10 bases and J by 4 bases. Germline V lookup: CDR1 WSHSY, CDR2 SAAADI. The CDR3 protein is CAIPGWVGLAGGQLYNEQFF. The CDR3 DNA reads as TGCGCCATCCCCGGGTGGGTGGGACTAGCGGGAGGACAGCTTTACAATGAGCAGTTCTTC.

The rearrangement links TRBV7-6 to TRBJ1-1; no definite D call. The CDR3 loop spans 16 amino acids. Germline assignment: CDR1 SGHVS and CDR2 FNYEAQ. V was trimmed by 5 bases and J by 1 base, leaving 17 bases between them. The CDR3 sequence is CASSLGSLATNTEAFF. The CDR3 bases are TGTGCCAGCAGCCTAGGGAGTCTGGCTACGAACACTGAAGCTTTCTTT.

In its sample, this clone was seen once. The sample has other DNA sequences that encode this CDR3 too. The chain links TRBV5-6 to TRBJ2-1; D gene unclear. The V and J ends lost 4 bases and 2 bases respectively, with 1 base between them. CDR3 length: 11 residues. CDR1 is SGHDT and CDR2 is YYEEEE in the germline V gene. In DNA form, the CDR3 reads TGTGCCAGCAGCACCTACAATGAGCAGTTCTTC. Amino acids: CASSTYNEQFF.

CDR3 sequence reads: CASSFRLAGGELFF. The CDR3 DNA reads TGTGCCAGCAGTTTCCGACTAGCGGGCGGGGAGCTGTTTTTT. J is TRBJ2-2 and V is TRBV28; 10 bases are shared with TRBD2. This CDR3 has 14 residues. The V gene end was trimmed by 3 bases and the J gene end by 7 bases; junction bases not matched to a gene: 2. Germline V gene lookup returns CDR1 MDHEN and CDR2 SYDVKM. The whole variable domain, remainder taken from reference TRBV28 and TRBJ2-2, is DVKVTQSSRYLVKRTGEKVFLECVQDMDHENMFWYRQDPGLGLRLIYFSYDVKMKEKGDIPEGYSVSREKKERFSLILESASTNQTSMYLCASSFRLAGGELFFGEGSRLTVL.